The 19 T cell receptor beta chains listed next were all sequenced from one sample in a study of monozygotic twins with cystic fibrosis. The data were produced by immunoSEQ multiplex PCR, yet TCRdb's version contains in-frame clones alone and is incomplete. Among tens of thousands of clones listed, over 75% were seen once. Source material: blood. These receptors were taken from a girl under 10 years old with cystic fibrosis.

This clone occurred once. This chain connects TRBV30 to TRBJ2-1; D is possibly TRBD1 (6 bases). Looked up from germline, CDR1 is GTSNPN and CDR2 is SVGIG (reference sequence). Deletions cut 6 bases from V and 4 bases from J, with 10 bases between. This CDR3 is built from 12 residues. The CDR3 DNA follows: TGTGCCTGTAGGCAGGGGTACAATGAGCAGTTCTTC. Its translation is CACRQGYNEQFF. Variable domain in full (rest from reference TRBV30 and TRBJ2-1): SQTIHQWPATLVQPVGSPLSLECTVEGTSNPNLYWYRQAAGRGLQLLFYSVGIGQISSEVPQNLSASRPQDRQFILSSKKLLLSDSGFYLCACRQGYNEQFFGPGTRLTVL.

The chain recombines TRBV11-2 with TRBJ2-7; 7 nucleotides align to TRBD2. In germline, CDR1 is SGHAT, CDR2 FQNNGV. There are 12 residues in the CDR3. The junction had 4 bases not matched to a gene; V was cut back by 5 bases and J by 6 bases. The CDR3 loop is CASSLLASEQYF. The CDR3 DNA sequence: TGTGCCAGCAGCCTACTAGCGTCCGAGCAGTACTTC.

This rearrangement joins TRBV27 to TRBJ1-1; D remains ambiguous. In germline, CDR1 is MNHEY, CDR2 SMNVEV (reference sequence). This CDR3 is 13 amino acids long. The V and J ends lost 2 bases and 4 bases respectively, with 8 bases between them. In DNA form, the CDR3 reads TGTGCCAGCAGTTTAGTGGATGGCACTGAAGCTTTCTTT. Translated: CASSLVDGTEAFF.

The chain combines TRBV30 with TRBJ1-5; 10 positions match TRBD1. The germline CDR1 and CDR2 sequences are GTSNPN and SVGIG (reference sequence). With 0 bases clipped from V and 5 bases from J, the junction kept 4 bases outside the gene matches. This CDR3 spans 15 amino acids. The CDR3 reads CAWSVRGTGDQPQHF. The CDR3 DNA is TGTGCCTGGAGTGTACGAGGGACAGGGGATCAGCCCCAGCATTTT.

There are a few counts of this clone. The chain has TRBV4-1 and TRBJ1-1, with D maybe TRBD1 (5 bases). The germline V and J ends were trimmed by 2 bases and 3 bases, with 16 bases remaining between them. The V gene's germline CDR1 is MGHRA and CDR2 YSYEKL. The CDR3 contains 16 residues. CDR3 coding DNA: TGCGCCAGCAGCCAACCATCCCAGAGGGGATACACTGAAGCTTTCTTT. This encodes CASSQPSQRGYTEAFF.

The chain links TRBV30 to TRBJ2-1; D gene uncertain. Trimming removed 0 bases from V and 5 bases from J, with 20 bases in between. In germline, CDR1 is GTSNPN, CDR2 SVGIG (reference sequence). The CDR3 contains 17 residues. The CDR3 here is CAWSVVDSRPPNNEQFF. The CDR3 DNA follows: TGTGCCTGGAGTGTAGTCGACTCACGGCCCCCAAACAATGAGCAGTTCTTC.

This clone occurred once. This chain connects TRBV15 to TRBJ2-5, with 7 bases lining up with TRBD2. The CDR3 is made up of 14 amino acids. V was clipped by 3 bases and J by 1 base; unmatched bases: 2. Germline V gene sequence: CDR1 LNHNV, CDR2 YYDKDF (reference sequence). This CDR3 reads CATSRGLTQETQYF. CDR3 sequence (DNA): TGTGCCACCAGCAGGGGACTAACCCAAGAGACCCAGTACTTC.

The genes are TRBV6-4 and TRBJ2-3; TRBD2 matches at 8 bases. V dropped 0 bases and J dropped 4; count of bases not matched to a gene: 3. Germline V lookup: CDR1 MRHNA, CDR2 SNTAGT. The CDR3 is 15 residues long. The CDR3 protein is CASSDSSGGPDTQYF. The CDR3 nucleotides read TGTGCCAGCAGTGACTCGTCGGGGGGGCCAGATACGCAGTATTTT.

The chain couples TRBV19 to TRBJ1-6; D remains ambiguous. Germline assignment: CDR1 LNHDA and CDR2 SQIVND (reference sequence). This CDR3 has 15 residues. V dropped 2 bases and J dropped 6 bases, with 11 bases sitting between them. The chain's CDR3 is CASSISPGSNSPLHF. CDR3 in DNA: TGTGCCAGTAGTATAAGCCCGGGAAGTAATTCACCCCTCCACTTT.

The chain links TRBV19 to TRBJ2-3; D may be TRBD1 (5 bases). Between the trimmed V and J ends, which lost 3 bases and 9 bases, there was a span of 13 bases. The CDR3 loop spans 13 amino acids. The germline CDR1 and CDR2 sequences are LNHDA and SQIVND (reference sequence). The CDR3 protein is CASSMRDSNTQYF. As DNA, the CDR3 is TGTGCCAGTAGTATGAGAGACAGTAACACGCAGTATTTT. The full variable domain, in which reference TRBV19 and TRBJ2-3 provide the parts outside the CDR3, is DGGITQSPKYLFRKEGQNVTLSCEQNLNHDAMYWYRQDPGQGLRLIYYSQIVNDFQKGDIAEGYSVSREKKESFPLTVTSAQKNPTAFYLCASSMRDSNTQYFGPGTRLTVL.

V usage is TRBV6-5 and J usage is TRBJ1-1; no firm D call. V was clipped by 6 bases and J by 4 bases, with 6 bases between them. Germline V gene sequence: CDR1 MNHEY, CDR2 SVGAGI. The CDR3 spans 11 residues. In DNA form, the CDR3 reads TGTGCCAGCAGGAGAGGCACTGAAGCTTTCTTT. Its translation: CASRRGTEAFF.

This clone was picked up one time. This chain links TRBV13 with TRBJ1-5, with TRBD1 matching over 7 bases. Germline CDR1 is PRHDT and CDR2 is FYEKMQ (reference sequence). With 5 bases clipped from V and 7 bases from J, the junction kept 5 bases outside the gene matches. There are 13 residues in the CDR3. Written as DNA, the CDR3 is TGTGCCAGCAGCAGACAGGGTGGCCAGCCCCAGCATTTT. It specifies CASSRQGGQPQHF. The entire variable domain, with the rest obtained from reference TRBV13 and TRBJ1-5, is as follows: AAGVIQSPRHLIKEKRETATLKCYPIPRHDTVYWYQQGPGQDPQFLISFYEKMQSDKGSIPDRFSAQQFSDYHSELNMSSLELGDSALYFCASSRQGGQPQHFGDGTRLSIL.

The rearrangement joins TRBV12-5 to TRBJ2-2; 7 bases match TRBD1. CDR3 size: 16 residues. V gave up 2 bases and J gave up 7 bases; unmatched junction bases: 10. Germline CDR1 and CDR2: LGHNT and FRNRAP. In DNA, the CDR3 is TGTGCTAGTGGTTTGATGATTAGGGGGCGCGTCGGGGAGCTGTTTTTT. Encoded protein: CASGLMIRGRVGELFF.

J is TRBJ2-3 and V is TRBV5-1, with TRBD2 as a possible D gene (5 bases). Trimming took 7 bases from V and 4 from J, leaving 13 bases between them. CDR3 size: 13 residues. The germline V gene has CDR1 SGHRS and CDR2 YFSETQ. The CDR3 nucleotides are TGCGCCAGCGCGGGCCATGGCCCAGATACGCAGTATTTT. As protein: CASAGHGPDTQYF. The variable domain in full, completed from reference TRBV5-1 and TRBJ2-3, reads KAGVTQTPRYLIKTRGQQVTLSCSPISGHRSVSWYQQTPGQGLQFLFEYFSETQRNKGNFPGRFSGRQFSNSRSEMNVSTLELGDSALYLCASAGHGPDTQYFGPGTRLTVL.

The chain couples TRBV10-3 to TRBJ2-1; D is unclear. The V end was cut by 3 bases, the J end by 4 bases, with 7 bases between. This CDR3 has 13 amino acids. Germline values: CDR1 ENHRY, CDR2 SYGVKD. The CDR3 spells CAISEQLYNEQFF. For the CDR3, the DNA is TGTGCCATCAGTGAACAGTTATACAATGAGCAGTTCTTC.

This rearrangement joins TRBV7-2 to TRBJ1-2, with D maybe TRBD1 (5 bases). V lost 5 bases and J 8 bases, leaving 15 bases between the germline ends. CDR1 SGHTA and CDR2 FQGNSA come from the germline V gene. This CDR3 spans 13 amino acids. CDR3 loop: CASSPRETRGYTF. The CDR3 DNA reads as TGTGCCAGCAGCCCCAGGGAAACTAGGGGCTACACCTTC.

The chain combines TRBV4-3 with TRBJ2-7; D gene ambiguous. The CDR3 is 13 residues long. Germline assignment: CDR1 LGHNA and CDR2 YSLEER. Trimming removed 2 bases from V and 2 bases from J, with 7 bases in between. CDR3 amino acids: CASSQRVTYEQYF. In DNA form, the CDR3 reads TGCGCCAGCAGCCAACGAGTTACCTACGAGCAGTACTTC.

V is TRBV6-5 and J is TRBJ1-2; D possibly corresponds to TRBD1 (6 bases). V lost 5 bases to trimming and J lost 10 bases, with 17 bases between them. The CDR3 is 13 residues long. CDR1 and CDR2 from the germline V gene are MNHEY and SVGAGI. Here the CDR3 DNA reads TGTGCCAGCAGTCCTACCCTCAGGACAGACTACACCTTC. The encoded protein is CASSPTLRTDYTF.

The V and J genes are TRBV27 and TRBJ2-7; D remains unclear. Trimming pared 0 bases from V and 0 bases from J, leaving 3 bases between. CDR3 size: 13 residues. Germline V gene data show CDR1 as MNHEY and CDR2 as SMNVEV (reference sequence). The CDR3, as DNA: TGTGCCAGCAGTTTATCTATCTCCTACGAGCAGTACTTC. This translates into CASSLSISYEQYF.